The source of this T cell receptor beta chain is a study of T-cell reconstitution after alpha-beta-depleted transplantation in children. The CDR3 has 15 residues. Looked up from germline, CDR1 is MDHEN and CDR2 is SYDVKM. About this clonotype: An end of the junction differs from the germline gene, which may be a read error.

Preparation of the TCRbeta library involved a method that used unique molecular identifiers. TCRdb re-called the PCR reads through MiXCR, storing one row per CDR3 protein. The data hold some 300,000 distinct CDR3 sequences, with roughly a tenth observed a single time. The chain employs TRBV28 and TRBJ2-7; D might be TRBD1 or TRBD2, each matching 5 bases. This specimen was PBMCs, taken before TCRalphabeta/CD19-depleted stem cell transplant. The clonotype was recovered from a boy under two years old with acute myeloid leukemia, due to receive a stem cell transplant. The CDR3 sequence: CASWDRTLSSYKQYF. CDR3 in DNA: TGTGCCAGTTGGGACCGAACCCTTTCCTCCTACAAGCAGTACTTC.